The 31 T cell receptor beta chains presented below share a single source sample, sequenced in a study of blood T cell repertoires in COVID-19. Data came from immunoSEQ multiplex PCR; TCRdb stores just in-frame clones and leaves some out. The sample consists of roughly 200,000 clones, 75% to 95% of them appearing once. Material: peripheral blood. These receptor sequences come from a man aged 50 to 59 with acute or convalescent COVID-19.

The rearrangement uses TRBV30 and TRBJ1-6; 7 nucleotides agree with TRBD1. The germline gives CDR1 GTSNPN, CDR2 SVGIG (reference sequence). With V trimmed by 0 bases and J by 8 bases, 4 bases remained unmatched. CDR3 length: 14 residues. The CDR3 DNA reads TGTGCCTGGAGTGTAGAGGGGGCGCATTCACCCCTCCACTTT. It specifies CAWSVEGAHSPLHF.

The chain joins TRBV30 to TRBJ1-6; D possibly corresponds to TRBD1 (6 bases). CDR1 is GTSNPN and CDR2 is SVGIG in the germline V gene (reference sequence). There are 18 residues in the CDR3. Between the trimmed V and J ends, which lost 4 bases and 10 bases, there was a span of 29 bases. The CDR3, as DNA: TGTGCCTGGACCTATCCAGCCGGGACACCGGCCTTGGGGTCACCCCTCCACTTT. This gives the protein CAWTYPAGTPALGSPLHF. Full variable domain (remainder filled in from reference TRBV30 and TRBJ1-6): SQTIHQWPATLVQPVGSPLSLECTVEGTSNPNLYWYRQAAGRGLQLLFYSVGIGQISSEVPQNLSASRPQDRQFILSSKKLLLSDSGFYLCAWTYPAGTPALGSPLHFGNGTRLTVT.

CDR3 amino acids: CASGQGRGTEAFF. The CDR3 coding sequence is TGTGCCAGCGGACAGGGACGGGGGACTGAAGCTTTCTTT. The rearrangement uses TRBV19 and TRBJ1-1, with 8 bases identical to TRBD1. Germline V gives CDR1 LNHDA, CDR2 SQIVND (reference sequence). This CDR3 region has 13 residues. V gave up 9 bases and J gave up 5 bases; unmatched junction bases: 8.

This chain uses TRBV10-3 with TRBJ1-4, with 7 bases that match TRBD1. The CDR3 spans 16 residues. V dropped 0 bases and J dropped 7; count of bases not matched to a gene: 8. Germline V CDR1 and CDR2: ENHRY, SYGVKD. CDR3 region: CAISESIGGRGEKLFF. The DNA of the CDR3 is TGTGCCATCAGTGAGTCTATAGGGGGCCGGGGTGAAAAACTGTTTTTT.

The chain has TRBV7-5 and TRBJ1-6; no check of the table's D call, TRBD1, against the DNA was made. TRBV7-5 is tagged as a pseudogene. The CDR3 extends over 16 amino acids. The CDR3 sequence: CARSLQGAGCNSPLHF. The CDR3 DNA follows: TGTGCCAGAAGCTTACAGGGGGCAGGTTGCAATTCACCCCTCCACTTT.

The CDR3, as DNA: TGTGCCAGCAGCTTAAACGGACAGGGGGCGGCGAACACTGAAGCTTTCTTT. Its protein product is CASSLNGQGAANTEAFF. The rearrangement joins TRBV7-9 to TRBJ1-1; 11 bases are shared with TRBD1. CDR3 length: 17 residues. Germline values: CDR1 SEHNR, CDR2 FQNEAQ (reference sequence). With 2 bases clipped from V and 1 base from J, the junction kept 6 bases outside the gene matches.

V usage is TRBV9 and J usage is TRBJ2-1; 13 nucleotides agree with TRBD2. The germline V gene has CDR1 SGDLS and CDR2 YYNGEE. The CDR3 loop spans 15 amino acids. The V gene end was trimmed by 6 bases and the J gene end by 5 bases; junction bases not matched to a gene: 5. The CDR3, as DNA: TGTGCCAGCACAGAAGGGACTAGCGGGAACAATGAGCAGTTCTTC. Its protein is CASTEGTSGNNEQFF.

This chain joins TRBV20-1 and TRBJ1-2; D is uncertain. The V end lost 6 bases, the J end lost 7 bases, and 9 bases lay between the germline ends. The V gene's germline CDR1 is DFQATT and CDR2 SNEGSKA (reference sequence). The CDR3 totals 10 residues. As DNA, the CDR3 is TGCAGTGCCGCCCGGGTTGGCTACACCTTC. Its translation: CSAARVGYTF.

The chain employs TRBV24-1 and TRBJ2-2; 7 bases map to TRBD1. The V gene's germline CDR1 is KGHDR and CDR2 SFDVKD. The J segment lost 1 base and the V segment lost 4 bases, leaving 11 bases of the junction unmatched. CDR3 length: 18 residues. For the CDR3, the DNA is TGTGCCACCAGTGACCATCCCTCCGGGACAGAGAACACCGGGGAGCTGTTTTTT. Translated, it gives CATSDHPSGTENTGELFF.

The chain couples TRBV4-1 to TRBJ1-4; 7 bases are a match to TRBD1. The germline gives CDR1 MGHRA, CDR2 YSYEKL. The trim removed 0 bases at V and 3 bases at J, leaving 13 bases unmatched. This CDR3 is 19 amino acids long. CDR3 region: CASSQDPLEGARANEKLFF. For the CDR3, the DNA is TGCGCCAGCAGCCAAGATCCCCTCGAGGGGGCGCGGGCTAATGAAAAACTGTTTTTT.

This clone was detected once. J is TRBJ1-5 and V is TRBV28, with D possibly TRBD1 on 5 matching bases. The CDR3 loop spans 15 amino acids. V was clipped by 6 bases and J by 5 bases, with 17 bases between them. The germline gives CDR1 MDHEN, CDR2 SYDVKM. CDR3 region: CASSIQVRIDQPQHF. The CDR3 DNA is TGTGCCAGCAGCATACAGGTGAGGATTGATCAGCCCCAGCATTTT.

The chain uses TRBV2 and TRBJ1-2; 7 positions match TRBD1. The CDR3 sequence is 15 residues long. Germline CDR1 and CDR2: SNHLY and FYNNEI. The J segment lost 1 base and the V segment lost 3 bases, leaving 5 bases of the junction unmatched. The CDR3: CASSDGTDYNYGYTF. The CDR3 DNA follows: TGTGCCAGCAGTGACGGGACAGACTATAACTATGGCTACACCTTC.

The chain carries TRBV5-1 and TRBJ1-2; 9 nucleotides match TRBD1. Per germline, CDR1 SGHRS and CDR2 YFSETQ. The junction had 10 bases not matched to a gene; V was cut back by 0 bases and J by 4 bases. The CDR3 runs to 17 residues. The CDR3 DNA is TGCGCCAGCAGCTTGGCCGGGGGACAGGGATCGCTCTATGGCTACACCTTC. It translates to CASSLAGGQGSLYGYTF.

This chain uses TRBV5-4 with TRBJ2-1, with D possibly being TRBD2 (6 bases). V lost 4 bases, J lost 2 bases, and 13 bases lay in between. CDR3 length equals 15 residues. From germline, CDR1 is SGHNT and CDR2 YYREEE (reference sequence). DNA for the CDR3: TGTGCCAGCAGCACCGGGACTCTGACCTACAATGAGCAGTTCTTC. This sequence encodes CASSTGTLTYNEQFF.

The rearrangement joins TRBV6-2 or TRBV6-3 to TRBJ2-5; perhaps TRBD1 as D (7 bases). CDR3 length equals 14 residues. CDR1 and CDR2 (germline): MNHEY, SVGEGT. Trimming pared 5 bases from V and 6 bases from J, leaving 16 bases between. As DNA, the CDR3 is TGTGCCAGCAGTCCAGTAGGGGGCGGGAAGACCCAGTACTTC. It encodes CASSPVGGGKTQYF.

This sequence joins TRBV27 and TRBJ1-2; 7 bases map to TRBD1. This CDR3 is 14 amino acids long. Germline V gene sequence: CDR1 MNHEY, CDR2 SMNVEV (reference sequence). Trimming removed 0 bases from V and 6 bases from J; junction bases left unmatched: 4. The CDR3 here is CASSLSRGPDGYTF. The CDR3 region has the DNA TGTGCCAGCAGTTTATCGAGGGGGCCGGATGGCTACACCTTC.

The chain couples TRBV5-1 to TRBJ2-3; D perhaps matches TRBD2 (5 bases). The CDR3 runs 14 residues. The germline CDR1 and CDR2 sequences are SGHRS and YFSETQ. V shed 4 bases and J shed 1 base, with 10 bases lying between them. The CDR3 loop is CASSPSSGTDTQYF. In DNA, the CDR3 is TGCGCCAGCAGCCCCAGTAGCGGCACAGATACGCAGTATTTT.

The count of this clone is one. This chain connects TRBV18 to TRBJ2-4, with 8 bases aligning to TRBD1. Germline CDR1 KGHSH, CDR2 LQKENI. The V gene end was trimmed by 4 bases and the J gene end by 7 bases; junction bases not matched to a gene: 9. The CDR3 consists of 15 residues. Written as DNA, the CDR3 is TGTGCCAGCTCACAATCCTCAGGGGGCCTGAACATTCAGTACTTC. This translates into CASSQSSGGLNIQYF.

CDR3 DNA sequence: TGTGCCAGCAGTCCGACAGGGGTCTACGAGCAGTACTTC. It encodes CASSPTGVYEQYF. The chain uses TRBV28 and TRBJ2-7; 8 nucleotides agree with TRBD1. Germline lookup yields CDR1 MDHEN and CDR2 SYDVKM. The CDR3 covers 13 residues. With V trimmed by 5 bases and J by 3 bases, 3 bases remained unmatched.

J is TRBJ2-3 and V is TRBV5-6; 7 bases align to TRBD2. The CDR3 is made up of 15 amino acids. Germline values: CDR1 SGHDT, CDR2 YYEEEE. The J segment lost 4 bases and the V segment lost 1 base, leaving 6 bases of the junction unmatched. CDR3 protein: CASSLKGLAADTQYF. CDR3 DNA sequence: TGTGCCAGCAGCTTGAAAGGGCTAGCGGCAGATACGCAGTATTTT.

This chain connects TRBV7-9 to TRBJ1-2, with D possibly being TRBD1 (5 bases). V dropped 5 bases and J dropped 2 bases, with 12 bases sitting between them. Germline CDR1 and CDR2: SEHNR and FQNEAQ (reference sequence). The CDR3 loop spans 14 amino acids. For the CDR3, the DNA is TGTGCCAGCAGCAACCAAACAGGAAACTATGGCTACACCTTC. This translates into CASSNQTGNYGYTF.

The DNA for the CDR3 is TGTGCCAGCAGCTTAGCCCCCCTAGCGGCCTCCTCCGGGGAGCTGTTTTTT. Protein product: CASSLAPLAASSGELFF. V usage is TRBV7-2 and J usage is TRBJ2-2, with 7 bases matching TRBD2. Germline loops: CDR1 SGHTA, CDR2 FQGNSA. The V gene end was trimmed by 0 bases and the J gene end by 6 bases; junction bases not matched to a gene: 10. The CDR3 has 17 amino acids.

CDR3 in amino acids: CASSFGAGNTIYF. The DNA of the CDR3 is TGTGCCAGCAGTTTCGGGGCTGGAAACACCATATATTTT. V and J are TRBV27 and TRBJ1-3; D unresolved. CDR1 is MNHEY and CDR2 is SMNVEV in the germline V gene (reference sequence). Trimming shortened V by 3 bases and J by 2 bases, and 5 bases separated the two germline ends. The CDR3 extends over 13 amino acids.

The V call is TRBV28, the J call TRBJ1-3, with TRBD1 matching 8 bases. Germline loops: CDR1 MDHEN, CDR2 SYDVKM. Germline trimming cut 3 bases from V and 5 bases from J; bases unmatched to any gene: 3. This CDR3 is built from 14 residues. The CDR3 loop reads CASSLGDRRNTIYF. CDR3 bases: TGTGCCAGCAGTTTGGGGGACAGGAGAAACACCATATATTTT.

The chain carries TRBV5-4 and TRBJ1-3; D may be TRBD1 (6 bases). This CDR3 comprises 15 residues. Germline CDR1 reads SGHNT; CDR2 reads YYREEE (reference sequence). V lost 4 bases and J lost 3, with 14 bases in between. In DNA, the CDR3 is TGTGCCAGCAGCCCGGGTGGGGGCGGTGGAAACACCATATATTTT. This gives the protein CASSPGGGGGNTIYF.

The chain joins TRBV9 to TRBJ1-2; 8 nucleotides match TRBD1. The CDR3 covers 15 residues. Germline assignment: CDR1 SGDLS and CDR2 YYNGEE. V was pared by 4 bases and J by 4 bases, with 9 bases of the junction left unmatched. CDR3 loop: CASSPPSQGGYGYTF. The CDR3 DNA sequence: TGTGCCAGCAGCCCCCCGTCACAGGGGGGCTATGGCTACACCTTC. Full variable domain (outside the CDR3, taken from reference TRBV9 and TRBJ1-2): DSGVTQTPKHLITATGQRVTLRCSPRSGDLSVYWYQQSLDQGLQFLIQYYNGEERAKGNILERFSAQQFPDLHSELNLSSLELGDSALYFCASSPPSQGGYGYTFGSGTRLTVV.

There are a few counts of this clone. The rearrangement joins TRBV5-1 to TRBJ1-4; 9 bases are a match to TRBD1. The CDR3 spans 15 residues. Trimming took 0 bases from V and 11 from J; bases not matched to a gene: 8. CDR1 and CDR2 from the germline V gene are SGHRS and YFSETQ. The CDR3 DNA follows: TGCGCCAGCAGCTTGGTGGGACAGGGTAGGGGGAAACTGTTTTTT. Translating it yields CASSLVGQGRGKLFF.

The rearrangement uses TRBV6-1 and TRBJ2-5; D is undetermined. V was shortened by 3 bases and J by 4 bases, with 12 bases between the two germline ends. Germline V lookup: CDR1 MNHNS, CDR2 SASEGT. The CDR3 runs 14 residues. The CDR3 DNA is TGTGCCAGCAGTGATGACCTCTGGAGAGAGACCCAGTACTTC. Its protein is CASSDDLWRETQYF.

CDR3 sequence reads: CASRPRGQGVRYTF. CDR3 nucleotide sequence: TGTGCCAGCAGACCGAGGGGACAGGGGGTTCGCTACACCTTC. The chain uses TRBV28 and TRBJ1-2, with 11 bases lining up with TRBD1. The CDR3 length is 14 residues. Germline-derived CDR1 and CDR2 are MDHEN and SYDVKM. The trim removed 6 bases at V and 9 bases at J, leaving 9 bases unmatched.

The chain combines TRBV5-1 with TRBJ1-1; 7 nucleotides line up with TRBD1. V trimming: 4 bases; J trimming: 1 base; junction bases outside the gene matches: 7. The CDR3 sequence is 15 residues long. Germline CDR1 SGHRS, CDR2 YFSETQ. The CDR3 DNA follows: TGCGCCAGCAGCCAGCCGGACAGGACGAACACTGAAGCTTTCTTT. As protein: CASSQPDRTNTEAFF.

The chain carries TRBV27 and TRBJ1-5; TRBD1 agrees at 10 bases. CDR3 length: 15 residues. Trimming at V came to 5 bases and at J to 6 bases, leaving 7 bases not matched to a gene. Germline V gene data show CDR1 as MNHEY and CDR2 as SMNVEV (reference sequence). In nucleotides, the CDR3 is TGTGCCAGCAGTCCGGGGACAGGGGTGCTTCAGCCCCAGCATTTT. Translation gives CASSPGTGVLQPQHF.